In its sample, the clone carrying this T cell receptor (beta chain) ranks as large. Its target is unknown. This entry belongs to a study of circulating CD8 cells and anti-PD-1 response in melanoma. Overall study findings and caveats: Tumor reactivity was tested by peptide assays on expanded sorted subsets. Diversity ranked highest in DNEG and lowest in TIGIT subsets. Clonotype sharing was highest between DPOS and TIGIT subsets. Generally, no replicate experiments were performed.

Using 15 ng of total RNA, TCR libraries were made with the QIAseq Immune Repertoire TCR panel. MiXCR, run by TCRdb on the reads, gives a single entry per CDR3 protein. Among under 700 distinct CDR3 sequences, roughly 8.2% were seen once, and the ten largest hold approximately 33%. Four subsets defined by PD-1 and/or TIGIT were sorted from live CD3+CD8+TCRalphabeta+ cells. The specimen comprised CD8+ T cells from PBMCs, sampled at baseline or after one month of anti-PD-1 therapy (not recorded which). The receptor was isolated from a human donor with melanoma.

In nucleotides, the CDR3 is TGTGCCAGCTGGACCTTGGACGAGCAGTACTTC. It encodes CASWTLDEQYF. The chain couples TRBV2 to TRBJ2-7, with D unclear. The CDR3 has 11 residues. Germline lookup yields CDR1 SNHLY and CDR2 FYNNEI. V lost 8 bases, J lost 5 bases, and 10 bases lay in between.